This T cell receptor (beta chain) was captured by sequencing in a study of T cells after posttransplantation cyclophosphamide. Overall study results and limits: TRB overlap between skin or GI tissue T cells and blood was limited.

The method was immunoSEQ multiplex PCR; TCRdb's version includes in-frame clones alone and lacks a portion of them. The profile covers over 45,000 clones, none occurring a single time. Germline V CDR1 and CDR2: SGHRS, YFSETQ. CDR3 length equals 15 residues. V dropped 2 bases and J dropped 5; count of bases not matched to a gene: 7. As regards this clone: The antigen remains unidentified.

V is TRBV5-1 and J is TRBJ2-5; TRBD2 matches at 9 bases. This receptor was identified in a man in his forties in good health, CMV-negative, and a related stem cell transplant donor. The sequenced sample consisted of PBMCs. This CDR3 reads CASSFLAGSRETQYF. In nucleotides, the CDR3 is TGCGCCAGCAGCTTCCTAGCGGGATCCCGGGAGACCCAGTACTTC.